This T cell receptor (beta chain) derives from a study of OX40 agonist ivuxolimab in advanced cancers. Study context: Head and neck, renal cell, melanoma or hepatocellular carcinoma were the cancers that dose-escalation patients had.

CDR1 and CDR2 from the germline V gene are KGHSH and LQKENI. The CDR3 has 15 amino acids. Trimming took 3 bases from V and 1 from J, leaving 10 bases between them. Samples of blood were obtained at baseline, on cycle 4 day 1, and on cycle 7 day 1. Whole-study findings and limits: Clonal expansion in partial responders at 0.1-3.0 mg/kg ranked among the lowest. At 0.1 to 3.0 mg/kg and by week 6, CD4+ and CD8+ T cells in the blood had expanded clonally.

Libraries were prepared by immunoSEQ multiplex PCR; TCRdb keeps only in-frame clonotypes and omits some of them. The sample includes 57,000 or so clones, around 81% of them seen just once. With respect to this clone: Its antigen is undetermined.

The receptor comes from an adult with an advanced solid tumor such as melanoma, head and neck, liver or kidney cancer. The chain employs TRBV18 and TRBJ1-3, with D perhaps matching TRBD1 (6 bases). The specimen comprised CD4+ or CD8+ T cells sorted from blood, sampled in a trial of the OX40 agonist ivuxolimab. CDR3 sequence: CASSPYTGSGNTIYF. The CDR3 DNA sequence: TGTGCCAGCTCACCCTATACAGGGTCTGGAAACACCATATATTTT. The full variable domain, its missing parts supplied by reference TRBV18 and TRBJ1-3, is NAGVMQNPRHLVRRRGQEARLRCSPMKGHSHVYWYRQLPEEGLKFMVYLQKENIIDESGMPKERFSAEFPKEGPSILRIQQVVRGDSAAYFCASSPYTGSGNTIYFGEGSWLTVV.